Described below is a single T cell receptor (beta chain) sequence and its context. What it binds is not known. Germline V gene sequence: CDR1 SNHLY, CDR2 FYNNEI. The CDR3 covers 12 residues. V was trimmed by 1 base and J by 8 bases, leaving 6 bases between them. 13 Jbeta primers and 60 Vbeta primers were used for the PCR. This table comes from immunoSEQ multiplex PCR, and its TCRdb copy is limited to in-frame clones, with some not included. Among about 93,000 clones, approximately 68% were seen once, and the ten largest hold around 5.6%. This record belongs to a study of cytomegalovirus exposure and HLA in healthy donors. General observations from the study: As a later analysis revealed, the rate of TCR association differed by HLA locus, with DRB1 most and HLA-C fewest. TCR beta V- and J-gene trimming was later associated with a missense DCLRE1C variant.

The TCR comes from a boy under 18 in good health and CMV-seropositive. The sample taken for sequencing was PBMCs. The chain carries TRBV2 and TRBJ2-1; a weak D match, TRBD2 (5 bases). In DNA, the CDR3 is TGTGCCAGCAGTGAAGAACTAGATGAGCAGTTCTTC. This translates into CASSEELDEQFF.